These 18 T cell receptor beta chains were sequenced from one sample in a study of blood T cell repertoires in COVID-19. This table comes from immunoSEQ multiplex PCR, and its TCRdb copy is limited to in-frame clones, with some not included. The sample holds around 260,000 clones; around 87% are singletons and the top ten take less than 4%. Material for sequencing was peripheral blood. Receptors were obtained from a man between 18 and 29 years old with active or convalescent COVID-19.

This clone has just a few counts. The V and J genes are TRBV30 and TRBJ1-3; D possibly corresponds to TRBD1 (5 bases). The CDR3 spans 16 residues. Germline V gene sequence: CDR1 GTSNPN, CDR2 SVGIG (reference sequence). V was pared by 1 base and J by 0 bases, with 13 bases between. The DNA for the CDR3 is TGTGCCTGGAGTGCATGGGACTCGAGCTCTGGAAACACCATATATTTT. This translates into CAWSAWDSSSGNTIYF.

This rearrangement joins TRBV6-5 to TRBJ2-3; the match to TRBD1 covers 8 bases. Trimming at V came to 6 bases and at J to 0 bases, leaving 5 bases not matched to a gene. The CDR3 loop spans 15 amino acids. Germline CDR1 and CDR2: MNHEY and SVGAGI. Here the CDR3 reads CASSYRGFSTDTQYF. CDR3 in DNA: TGTGCCAGCAGCTACAGGGGGTTTAGCACAGATACGCAGTATTTT.

The rearrangement links TRBV5-1 to TRBJ2-2; no clear D. Germline CDR1 and CDR2: SGHRS and YFSETQ. Trimming took off 4 bases at V and 5 bases at J, with 12 bases between the two ends. The CDR3 spans 14 residues. CDR3 in amino acids: CASSVFRRTGELFF. CDR3 DNA: TGCGCCAGCAGCGTATTCCGGCGGACCGGGGAGCTGTTTTTT.

This clone was observed once. The CDR3 nucleotides read TGTGCCAGCAGTACCACAGGCGTCTCACCCCTCCACTTT. It translates to CASSTTGVSPLHF. The chain couples TRBV27 to TRBJ1-6; tentatively, D is TRBD1 (5 bases). This CDR3 region has 13 residues. From germline, CDR1 is MNHEY and CDR2 SMNVEV (reference sequence). Trimming took 5 bases from V and 10 from J, leaving 12 bases between them.

The chain recombines TRBV11-3 with TRBJ1-1, with 7 bases that match TRBD1. The CDR3 runs 13 residues. Germline values: CDR1 SGHNT, CDR2 YENEEA. Germline trimming cut 1 base from V and 7 bases from J; bases unmatched to any gene: 3. CDR3 residues: CASSLAGGNEAFF. The CDR3 DNA reads as TGTGCCAGCAGCTTAGCAGGGGGTAATGAAGCTTTCTTT. Complete variable domain (other parts from reference TRBV11-3 and TRBJ1-1): EAGVVQSPRYKIIEKKQPVAFWCNPISGHNTLYWYLQNLGQGPELLIRYENEEAVDDSQLPKDRFSAERLKGVDSTLKIQPAELGDSAVYLCASSLAGGNEAFFGQGTRLTVV.

The V and J genes are TRBV30 and TRBJ1-2; unclear D gene. The CDR3 consists of 12 residues. The V end lost 0 bases, the J end lost 4 bases, and 6 bases lay between the germline ends. Germline loops: CDR1 GTSNPN, CDR2 SVGIG (reference sequence). CDR3 in DNA: TGTGCCTGGAGTGTATCCAGCTATGGCTACACCTTC. It specifies CAWSVSSYGYTF.

This clone was observed a handful of times. The chain combines TRBV18 with TRBJ2-3, with D uncertain. Deletions cut 2 bases from V and 1 base from J, with 13 bases between. CDR3 size: 16 residues. CDR1 and CDR2 (germline): KGHSH, LQKENI. This chain's CDR3 is CASSPSLVSGTDTQYF. In DNA, the CDR3 is TGTGCCAGCTCACCATCACTCGTCTCCGGCACAGATACGCAGTATTTT.

This chain uses TRBV30 with TRBJ2-1; 12 bases are a match to TRBD2. The ends lost 0 bases at V and 6 bases at J; junction bases unmatched: 9. The germline V gene has CDR1 GTSNPN and CDR2 SVGIG (reference sequence). CDR3 length: 17 residues. CDR3 region: CAWSVRVTSGRSNEQFF. CDR3 nucleotide sequence: TGTGCCTGGAGTGTACGAGTAACTAGCGGGAGGTCCAATGAGCAGTTCTTC. Looking up the rest from reference TRBV30 and TRBJ2-1 gives the full variable domain: SQTIHQWPATLVQPVGSPLSLECTVEGTSNPNLYWYRQAAGRGLQLLFYSVGIGQISSEVPQNLSASRPQDRQFILSSKKLLLSDSGFYLCAWSVRVTSGRSNEQFFGPGTRLTVL.

The chain links TRBV30 to TRBJ1-2; D gene uncertain. CDR3 length: 12 residues. The V gene lost 4 bases and the J gene lost 3 bases, with 9 bases spanning the gap. From germline, CDR1 is GTSNPN and CDR2 SVGIG (reference sequence). The CDR3 nucleotides are TGTGCCTGGACCAGTCTGGACTATGGCTACACCTTC. This codes for CAWTSLDYGYTF.

V usage is TRBV5-5 and J usage is TRBJ2-5, with D possibly being TRBD2 (6 bases). The V end lost 4 bases, the J end lost 5 bases, and 18 bases lay between the germline ends. Germline V CDR1 and CDR2: SGHKS, YYEKEE (reference sequence). This CDR3 comprises 15 residues. As DNA, the CDR3 is TGTGCCAGCAGCGGGGGACTGTACGTCTTGGAGACCCAGTACTTC. Its protein is CASSGGLYVLETQYF. Drawing the rest from reference TRBV5-5 and TRBJ2-5, the complete variable domain is DAGVTQSPTHLIKTRGQQVTLRCSPISGHKSVSWYQQVLGQGPQFIFQYYEKEERGRGNFPDRFSARQFPNYSSELNVNALLLGDSALYLCASSGGLYVLETQYFGPGTRLLVL.

On this clone: Within the sample, other DNA sequences also encode this same CDR3. The chain has TRBV12-3 or TRBV12-4 and TRBJ2-2, with no clear D. V dropped 3 bases and J dropped 5 bases, with 4 bases sitting between them. The CDR3 runs 12 residues. The CDR3 loop is CASSFGTGELFF. The CDR3 DNA follows: TGTGCCAGCAGTTTCGGTACCGGGGAGCTGTTTTTT.

This chain joins TRBV5-1 and TRBJ2-5, with 7 nucleotides matching TRBD2. The junction had 12 bases not matched to a gene; V was cut back by 9 bases and J by 4 bases. CDR1 and CDR2 from the germline V gene are SGHRS and YFSETQ. The CDR3 loop spans 14 amino acids. CDR3 sequence: CATRSGREGETQYF. The CDR3 DNA reads TGCGCCACCAGATCGGGGAGGGAGGGAGAGACCCAGTACTTC.

The J gene is TRBJ2-7, the V gene TRBV9, with D maybe TRBD2 (6 bases). The CDR3 totals 15 residues. Trimming removed 5 bases at V and 3 bases at J, with 18 bases between. The germline V gene encodes CDR1 SGDLS and CDR2 YYNGEE. CDR3 region: CASSGGEGEYYEQYF. CDR3 coding DNA: TGTGCCAGCAGTGGCGGGGAAGGGGAATACTACGAGCAGTACTTC.

The chain's CDR3 is CASSLHRGTGGSPLHF. CDR3 nucleotide sequence: TGTGCCAGCAGTTTACACAGGGGGACTGGTGGTTCACCCCTCCACTTT. V and J are TRBV28 and TRBJ1-6, with 8 bases identical to TRBD1. This CDR3 contains 16 residues. V was clipped by 2 bases and J by 9 bases; unmatched bases: 9. CDR1 is MDHEN and CDR2 is SYDVKM in the germline V gene.

The V call is TRBV7-9, the J call TRBJ1-6; TRBD1 aligns across 9 bases. The CDR3 has 19 amino acids. Looked up from germline, CDR1 is SEHNR and CDR2 is FQNEAQ (reference sequence). J was trimmed by 2 bases and V by 0 bases; bases with no gene match: 8. This CDR3 reads CASSLALGQGRAYNSPLHF. The CDR3 DNA follows: TGTGCCAGCAGCTTAGCGCTGGGACAGGGAAGGGCCTATAATTCACCCCTCCACTTT.

The gene calls are TRBV7-2 and TRBJ2-3; 11 bases line up with TRBD2. Per the germline V gene, CDR1 is SGHTA and CDR2 is FQGNSA. After removal of 3 bases from V and 6 bases from J, the junction contained 5 bases not matched to a gene. The CDR3 is made up of 15 amino acids. The CDR3 coding sequence is TGTGCCAGCAGCTTCCTAGCGGGGGGAGGGGATACGCAGTATTTT. This encodes CASSFLAGGGDTQYF.

The V call is TRBV28, the J call TRBJ2-1, with D unresolved. This CDR3 is 12 amino acids long. CDR1 and CDR2 from the germline V gene are MDHEN and SYDVKM. V dropped 2 bases and J dropped 5 bases, with 4 bases sitting between them. The CDR3 reads CASSLRDNEQFF. The CDR3 bases are TGTGCCAGCAGTTTACGGGACAATGAGCAGTTCTTC.

The genes are TRBV12-5 and TRBJ2-3; D is possibly TRBD2 (5 bases). Germline lookup yields CDR1 LGHNT and CDR2 FRNRAP. This CDR3 contains 15 residues. V shed 5 bases and J shed 4 bases, with 16 bases lying between them. In nucleotides, the CDR3 is TGTGCTAGTGGTAGCGGTCTGCCAGGAGCAGATACGCAGTATTTT. Translation: CASGSGLPGADTQYF.